A selection of T cell receptor beta chains follows, all from one sample in a study of T cells in localized non-small cell lung cancer. The data were produced by immunoSEQ multiplex PCR, yet TCRdb's version contains in-frame clones alone and is incomplete. This table holds over 30,000 clones, approximately 88% found once. The sequenced sample was peripheral blood, obtained before any cancer treatment. The receptors here all came from a woman between 35 and 75 years old with stage I lung adenocarcinoma. The CDR3 runs from the conserved cysteine through the conserved F or W. Each record gives: D gene, V gene, J gene, clone size, CDR3 DNA, CDR3 protein. D genes are given only for firm matches. Not every row has a clone size; where given, it reads once, few, many or a size class.

NA	TRBV5-1	TRBJ2-1	NA	TGCGCCAGCAGCTTGGGACTAGCCGAGGGGGGTGAGCAGTTCTTC	CASSLGLAEGGEQFF
NA	TRBV5-5	TRBJ1-4	NA	TGTGCCAGCAGCTTGGTATCGGGGGAAAAACTGTTTTTT	CASSLVSGEKLFF
NA	TRBV6-1	TRBJ1-2	few	TGTGCCAGCAGGAATTGGAGGGGAGGCTATGGCTACACCTTC	CASRNWRGGYGYTF
NA	TRBV5-1	TRBJ2-7	once	TGCGCCAGCAGCTTCGAAGTCCCGAGCTACGAGCAGTACTTC	CASSFEVPSYEQYF
NA	TRBV5-6	TRBJ2-2	NA	TGTGCCAGCAGCCCGGCGGGATTTTCAGAGCTGTTTTTT	CASSPAGFSELFF
TRBD1	TRBV7-8	TRBJ2-7	NA	TGTGCCAGCAGCTCCTGGGGACAGGGCCCTAACAATCTCGGGCAGTACTTC	CASSSWGQGPNNLGQYF
NA	TRBV2	TRBJ1-4	few	TGTGCCAGCAGTGAACTGGGTGGCGGAAAACTGTTTTTT	CASSELGGGKLFF
NA	TRBV5-1	TRBJ1-4	NA	TGCGCCAGCAGCTTGTCAGCAGCTAAGGGGACTAATGAAAAACTGTTTTTT	CASSLSAAKGTNEKLFF
NA	TRBV30	TRBJ2-4	NA	TGTGCCTGGAGTGTATCGGGGGTTCCCAAAAACATTCAGTACTTC	CAWSVSGVPKNIQYF
TRBD1	TRBV13	TRBJ2-7	NA	TGTGCCAGCAGCCCGGGACAGTCCCTCGGGTACGAGCAGTACTTC	CASSPGQSLGYEQYF
NA	TRBV19	TRBJ1-2	NA	TGTGCCAGTGTACCTCAGGGAGGTAACTATGGCTACACCTTC	CASVPQGGNYGYTF
TRBD1	TRBV18	TRBJ2-6	NA	TGTGCCAGCTCAATTGTGACAGGGGGTAGCTCTGGGGCCAACGTCCTGACTTTC	CASSIVTGGSSGANVLTF
TRBD1	TRBV5-6	TRBJ1-4	NA	TGTGCCAGCAGCTTCTCAGGGGGAGGGGAAAAACTGTTTTTT	CASSFSGGGEKLFF
NA	TRBV30	TRBJ2-3	NA	TGTGCCTGGAGTGCCCCAGTGACCCAGATTAATACGCAGTATTTT	CAWSAPVTQINTQYF
NA	TRBV14	TRBJ1-3	NA	TGTGCCAGCAGCCAAGCGACGGGAAACACCATATATTTT	CASSQATGNTIYF
NA	TRBV2	TRBJ2-2	NA	TGTGCCAGCAGACCCTTTGGGGGGAGCGGGGAGCTGTTTTTT	CASRPFGGSGELFF
NA	TRBV6-6	TRBJ2-7	NA	TGTGCCAGCAGTCTAGGGACCGGCGAGCAGTACTTC	CASSLGTGEQYF
NA	TRBV30	TRBJ2-7	NA	TGTGCCTGGGGGGAGCAGTACGAGCAGTACTTC	CAWGEQYEQYF
TRBD1	TRBV12-5	TRBJ2-4	NA	TGTGCTAGTGGTTTCCCCCGGGACAGGGGACCCAAAGCCAAAAACATTCAGTACTTC	CASGFPRDRGPKAKNIQYF
TRBD1	TRBV9	TRBJ2-7	once	TGTGCCAGCAGCGGGGGACAGGGCTACGAGCAGTACTTC	CASSGGQGYEQYF
TRBD2	TRBV5-1	TRBJ2-5	NA	TGCGCCAGCAGCTTGACCTTTCACGGGGGTGGCGGGAGAGAGACCCAGTACTTC	CASSLTFHGGGGRETQYF
TRBD1	TRBV5-1	TRBJ2-1	NA	TGCGCCAGCAGAGGGACAGAATACAATGAGCAGTTCTTC	CASRGTEYNEQFF
NA	TRBV6-5	TRBJ1-5	NA	TGTGCCAGCAGTCCCGTAAGGGATCAGCCCCAGCATTTT	CASSPVRDQPQHF
NA	TRBV7-8	TRBJ2-2	NA	TGTGCCAGCAGCCCAATCGGGGGTCGGGACACCGGGGAGCTGTTTTTT	CASSPIGGRDTGELFF
TRBD1	TRBV6-1	TRBJ1-1	NA	TGTGCCAGCAGTGGGCAACAGGGGAGGGAAACTGAAGCTTTCTTT	CASSGQQGRETEAFF
TRBD1	TRBV6-1	TRBJ2-7	few	TGTGCCAGCAGTGAAGATTGGACAGGGCTTCTGTACGAGCAGTACTTC	CASSEDWTGLLYEQYF
NA	TRBV28	TRBJ1-2	NA	TGTGCCAGCAGTTTTGGCCGGTTGGGCTACACCTTC	CASSFGRLGYTF
NA	TRBV7-6	TRBJ1-1	NA	TGTGCCAGCAGCTTAGAAAGCCACAGCATGAACACTGAAGCTTTCTTT	CASSLESHSMNTEAFF
NA	TRBV7-3	TRBJ2-7	once	TGTGCCAGCAGCTTAAGAGGAGACGGCCCCTACGAGCAGTACTTC	CASSLRGDGPYEQYF
NA	TRBV7-9	TRBJ2-7	NA	TGTGCCAGCAGCTCGGACACCTTGAGCGAGCAGTACTTC	CASSSDTLSEQYF
NA	TRBV27	TRBJ2-5	NA	TGTGCCAGCAGTTTTGCGGGGTCGGTCCGGGAGACCCAGTACTTC	CASSFAGSVRETQYF
NA	TRBV25-1	TRBJ2-2	NA	TGTGCCAGCAGTGAACACGGGAACACCGGGGAGCTGTTTTTT	CASSEHGNTGELFF
NA	TRBV29-1	TRBJ2-3	NA	TGCAGCGTTGAAGATACCCCGGGGAGCACAGATACGCAGTATTTT	CSVEDTPGSTDTQYF
TRBD2	TRBV5-1	TRBJ2-1	once	TGCGCCAGCAGCTTGCTAGCGGGTTACAATGAGCAGTTCTTC	CASSLLAGYNEQFF
TRBD2	TRBV6-5	TRBJ2-7	NA	TGTGCCAGCAGTTTGTCGGGAGGATGGGCCTACGAGCAGTACTTC	CASSLSGGWAYEQYF
TRBD1	TRBV11-2	TRBJ2-7	NA	TGTGCCAGCAGCTTACCCATGGACAGGGCCCACGAGCAGTACTTC	CASSLPMDRAHEQYF
TRBD1	TRBV2	TRBJ2-7	NA	TGTGCCAGCAGTGAAACCACGGGACAGGGCGACGAGCAGTACTTC	CASSETTGQGDEQYF
TRBD1	TRBV10-2	TRBJ2-7	NA	TGCGCCAGCAGCCCACGGGACAGCTCCTACGAGCAGTACTTC	CASSPRDSSYEQYF
TRBD2	TRBV28	TRBJ2-7	NA	TGTGCCAGCAGTCCCGGGACTAGCGGTTTCTACGAGCAGTACTTC	CASSPGTSGFYEQYF
NA	TRBV6-1	TRBJ1-1	NA	TGTGCCAGCAGCTGGGGTTCTGAAGCTTTCTTT	CASSWGSEAFF
NA	TRBV7-9	TRBJ1-5	NA	TGTGCCAGCAGCGGCAGCTATAGCAATCAGCCCCAGCATTTT	CASSGSYSNQPQHF
NA	TRBV5-6	TRBJ2-1	NA	TGTGCCAGCAGCTTTACACTAGATCCCTCCTACAATGAGCAGTTCTTC	CASSFTLDPSYNEQFF
TRBD2	TRBV28	TRBJ2-7	NA	TGTGCCAGCAGCCTTTCTCAGGCGGGAGCCGCCTACGAGCAGTACTTC	CASSLSQAGAAYEQYF
TRBD2	TRBV7-9	TRBJ2-7	NA	TGTGCCAGCAGCCAAACAAGGGTAGCGGGAGGGCCCTACGAGCAGTACTTC	CASSQTRVAGGPYEQYF
TRBD1	TRBV5-1	TRBJ1-1	NA	TGCGCCAGCAGCCCCGACAGGGACACTGAAGCTTTCTTT	CASSPDRDTEAFF